The next 5 T cell receptor beta chains were all read from a single sample in a study of cytomegalovirus exposure and HLA in healthy donors. The repertoire was sequenced with immunoSEQ multiplex PCR; TCRdb's copy has only in-frame clones and lacks some. The sample carries fewer than 200,000 clones, roughly 90% recorded once. Material: PBMCs. These receptors came from a woman aged 18-29 years in good health and CMV-seropositive.

The count of this clone is one. The V call is TRBV28, the J call TRBJ1-1; D is perhaps TRBD1 (5 bases). CDR1 MDHEN and CDR2 SYDVKM come from the germline V gene. This CDR3 has 15 residues. V was cut by 10 bases and J by 1 base, with 19 bases left in between. The CDR3 bases are TGTGCCACCTGTCGAACGACAGACCAGAACACTGAAGCTTTCTTT. It translates to CATCRTTDQNTEAFF.

This sequence joins TRBV28 and TRBJ1-5; tentative D call: TRBD1 (5 bases). Germline V gene lookup returns CDR1 MDHEN and CDR2 SYDVKM. This CDR3 has 13 residues. The V end was cut by 2 bases, the J end by 8 bases, with 10 bases between. The CDR3 bases are TGTGCCAGCAGTTTACTTGGAGGGGAGCCCCAGCATTTT. Residues: CASSLLGGEPQHF.

The DNA for the CDR3 is TGTGCCAGCAGCCCCGGGACAGGAAAGGGCTACACCTTC. Protein product: CASSPGTGKGYTF. The genes are TRBV5-4 and TRBJ1-2; TRBD1 agrees at 8 bases. Germline CDR1 reads SGHNT; CDR2 reads YYREEE (reference sequence). V gave up 4 bases and J gave up 8 bases; unmatched junction bases: 7. The CDR3 has 13 residues.

The V and J genes are TRBV12-5 and TRBJ2-7, with unresolved D. CDR1 and CDR2 (germline): LGHNT, FRNRAP. Trimming pared 0 bases from V and 2 bases from J, leaving 11 bases between. The CDR3 totals 15 residues. CDR3 sequence (DNA): TGTGCTAGTGGTTTGGTAATCCCACAGCCCTACGAGCAGTACTTC. This gives the protein CASGLVIPQPYEQYF.

This chain links TRBV27 with TRBJ2-1, with 7 nucleotides matching TRBD2. CDR1 and CDR2 from the germline V gene are MNHEY and SMNVEV (reference sequence). The V segment lost 5 bases and the J segment 0 bases; nucleotides outside the gene matches: 1. The CDR3 sequence is 14 residues long. CDR3 nucleotides: TGTGCCAGCAGTAAGCGGGACTCCTACAATGAGCAGTTCTTC. Residues: CASSKRDSYNEQFF.